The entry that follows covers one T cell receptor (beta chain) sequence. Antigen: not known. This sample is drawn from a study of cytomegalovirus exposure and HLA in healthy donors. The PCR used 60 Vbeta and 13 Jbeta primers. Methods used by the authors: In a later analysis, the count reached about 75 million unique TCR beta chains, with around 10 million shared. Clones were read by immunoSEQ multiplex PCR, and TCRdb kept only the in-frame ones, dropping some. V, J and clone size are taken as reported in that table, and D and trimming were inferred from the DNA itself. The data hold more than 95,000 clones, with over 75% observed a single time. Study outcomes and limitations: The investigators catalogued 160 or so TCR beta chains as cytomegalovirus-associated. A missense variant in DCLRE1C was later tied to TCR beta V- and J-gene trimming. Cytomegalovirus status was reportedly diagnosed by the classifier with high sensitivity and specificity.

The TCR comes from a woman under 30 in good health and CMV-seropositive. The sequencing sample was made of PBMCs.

The CDR3 region is CASSLRGTSGSPYEQYF. The CDR3 coding sequence is TGTGCCAGCAGTTTAAGAGGGACTAGCGGGAGCCCCTACGAGCAGTACTTC. The chain employs TRBV27 and TRBJ2-7, with TRBD2 matching 14 bases. This CDR3 is 17 amino acids long. CDR1 is MNHEY, CDR2 SMNVEV, per germline (reference sequence). The V gene end was trimmed by 2 bases and the J gene end by 2 bases; junction bases not matched to a gene: 5.